This entry concerns a single TCR beta chain. The antigen remains undetermined. Investigators divided CD4+ cells into CD45RA+ naive and CD45RA-negative memory subsets. The record originates from a study of shared clonotypes between healthy human individuals. Findings and caveats of the study: A few donors had around 5% of their naive CD4 clonotypes in common. The diversity represented, both genetic and in exposure history, was limited by few donors.

CDR1 GTSNPN and CDR2 SVGIG come from the germline V gene (reference sequence). With 5 bases removed from V and 5 bases from J, the gap between germline ends came to 10 bases. The CDR3 length is 11 residues. The table came from immunoSEQ multiplex PCR; TCRdb's copy has only in-frame clones and leaves some out. This sample has millions of clones, with 85% to 95% found just once. The TCR was taken from a man younger than 35 in good health. V usage is TRBV30 and J usage is TRBJ2-7, with D perhaps matching TRBD1 (5 bases). What was sequenced was naive CD4+ T cells sorted from blood. Subset noted: CD45RA+ positively selected. In DNA form, the CDR3 reads TGTGCCTGGGACAGTTACCACGAGCAGTACTTC. Protein product: CAWDSYHEQYF.